Following are 21 T cell receptor beta chains from one sample sequenced in a study of technical replicates of blood from a handful of donors (dated by TCRdb to 2016 to 2017). Library creation used the immunoSEQ multiplex PCR assay. The table comes from immuneACCESS by way of TCRdb, which keeps in-frame sequences with V and J called. Part of the clones is missing from these tables; in studies checked, under half for an unresolved V gene and the rest for unknown reasons. This sample is represented by around 16,000 clones; 70% to 85% of them were singletons. Of the sample, about a tenth is held by the ten largest clones. Source material: PBMCs. The source of these receptors is a human donor in good health. Some clones in this sample may be carry-over from other donors' samples.

The CDR3 DNA sequence: TGTGCCAGCAGTTTACGGCAGGGTAAAGCTTTCTTT. Residues: CASSLRQGKAFF. The chain carries TRBV28 and TRBJ1-1; D is perhaps TRBD1 (5 bases). The length of the CDR3 is 12 residues. Germline lookup yields CDR1 MDHEN and CDR2 SYDVKM. Trimming removed 2 bases from V and 9 bases from J, with 10 bases in between. Variable domain in full (rest from reference TRBV28 and TRBJ1-1): DVKVTQSSRYLVKRTGEKVFLECVQDMDHENMFWYRQDPGLGLRLIYFSYDVKMKEKGDIPEGYSVSREKKERFSLILESASTNQTSMYLCASSLRQGKAFFGQGTRLTVV.

This clone was recorded only once. The chain recombines TRBV9 with TRBJ2-1; tentatively, D is TRBD2 (7 bases). Germline V gene sequence: CDR1 SGDLS, CDR2 YYNGEE. With 3 bases removed from V and 1 base from J, the gap between germline ends came to 11 bases. The CDR3 loop spans 15 amino acids. CDR3 coding DNA: TGTGCCAGCAGCGAGGGGGGGGGTTCCTACAATGAGCAGTTCTTC. As protein: CASSEGGGSYNEQFF.

The chain is built from TRBV6-5 and TRBJ1-5, with 9 positions matching TRBD1. CDR1 is MNHEY, CDR2 SVGAGI, per germline. This CDR3 comprises 16 residues. The V and J ends lost 4 bases and 3 bases, in that order; junction bases with no gene match: 7. DNA for the CDR3: TGTGCCAGCAGTTCCGCCCGGGACAGGGCCAATCAGCCCCAGCATTTT. Translation gives CASSSARDRANQPQHF.

The V call is TRBV7-2, the J call TRBJ2-7; 10 bases are shared with TRBD2. The CDR3 runs to 15 residues. V shed 1 base and J 7 bases; nucleotides not matched to a gene: 7. Per the germline V gene, CDR1 is SGHTA and CDR2 is FQGNSA. The CDR3 DNA reads as TGTGCCAGCAGCTTAGGTCTAGCGGGAGTGAGAGAGCAGTACTTC. It codes for CASSLGLAGVREQYF.

V is TRBV5-6 and J is TRBJ2-3; TRBD2 aligns across 10 bases. The CDR3 runs 16 residues. The V gene's germline CDR1 is SGHDT and CDR2 YYEEEE. Trimming took 1 base from V and 6 from J; bases not matched to a gene: 8. CDR3: CASSLRLAGEGDTQYF. The CDR3, as DNA: TGTGCCAGCAGCTTGAGGCTAGCGGGAGAGGGGGATACGCAGTATTTT.

In its sample, this clone was seen once. The rearrangement links TRBV30 to TRBJ2-5; 15 bases align to TRBD2. Trimming removed 7 bases from V and 2 bases from J; junction bases left unmatched: 11. Germline V gives CDR1 GTSNPN, CDR2 SVGIG (reference sequence). The CDR3 sequence is 17 residues long. CDR3 residues: CALGSGLAGGGQETQYF. CDR3 coding DNA: TGTGCCTTGGGGTCGGGACTAGCGGGAGGAGGGCAAGAGACCCAGTACTTC.

The V call is TRBV6-1, the J call TRBJ1-5; 8 positions agree with TRBD1. The V segment lost 1 base and the J segment 3 bases; nucleotides outside the gene matches: 11. The germline CDR1 and CDR2 sequences are MNHNS and SASEGT. The CDR3 sequence is 18 residues long. In DNA, the CDR3 is TGTGCCAGCAGTGAAGGGAGGACAGGGAATTGGGCCAATCAGCCCCAGCATTTT. The encoded protein is CASSEGRTGNWANQPQHF.

The V call is TRBV6-1, the J call TRBJ1-5; D may be TRBD1 (5 bases). Per the germline V gene, CDR1 is MNHNS and CDR2 is SASEGT. Trimming stripped 4 bases from V and 6 bases from J, with 28 bases between. The CDR3 has 19 residues. The CDR3 DNA is TGTGCCAGCAGTGCCCGGGCGGCAGCATACGCCCAGGGAGGTCAGCCCCAGCATTTT. As protein: CASSARAAAYAQGGQPQHF.

The chain uses TRBV7-2 and TRBJ2-3, with a weak D call TRBD2 (5 bases). Per germline, CDR1 SGHTA and CDR2 FQGNSA. Trimming shortened V by 1 base and J by 0 bases, and 8 bases separated the two germline ends. The CDR3 totals 15 residues. The CDR3 sequence is CASSLVATSTDTQYF. Here the CDR3 DNA reads TGTGCCAGCAGCTTAGTAGCGACTAGCACAGATACGCAGTATTTT.

The rearrangement joins TRBV7-9 to TRBJ1-1; no definite D call. V dropped 0 bases and J dropped 6 bases, with 8 bases sitting between them. The CDR3 totals 13 residues. From germline, CDR1 is SEHNR and CDR2 FQNEAQ (reference sequence). CDR3 loop: CASSLAGRAEAFF. The CDR3 region has the DNA TGTGCCAGCAGCTTAGCAGGGAGAGCTGAAGCTTTCTTT.

The genes are TRBV5-6 and TRBJ2-7, with D possibly TRBD2 on 6 matching bases. Looked up from germline, CDR1 is SGHDT and CDR2 is YYEEEE. The CDR3 covers 15 residues. V lost 4 bases and J 2 bases, leaving 16 bases between the germline ends. CDR3 in amino acids: CASSPWAGGAYEQYF. CDR3 nucleotides: TGTGCCAGCAGCCCTTGGGCAGGAGGGGCCTACGAGCAGTACTTC.

The chain uses TRBV5-6 and TRBJ1-1; TRBD1 matches at 7 bases. The CDR3 is 15 amino acids. Trimming removed 0 bases from V and 1 base from J; junction bases left unmatched: 3. Germline loops: CDR1 SGHDT, CDR2 YYEEEE. The chain's CDR3 is CASSLGAGGNTEAFF. The CDR3 DNA is TGTGCCAGCAGCTTGGGGGCAGGGGGGAACACTGAAGCTTTCTTT.

This clone appeared once. The chain uses TRBV10-1 and TRBJ1-5; D ambiguous. The V gene lost 7 bases and the J gene lost 4 bases, with 20 bases spanning the gap. There are 16 residues in the CDR3. Germline V lookup: CDR1 WNHNN, CDR2 SYGVQD (reference sequence). DNA of the CDR3: TGCGCCAGCAATGAAAAATTCCCCCCCCCAAATCAGCCCCAGCATTTT. Its translation: CASNEKFPPPNQPQHF.

The V call is TRBV27, the J call TRBJ1-2, with D perhaps matching TRBD1 (6 bases). Deletions cut 0 bases from V and 5 bases from J, with 10 bases between. CDR1 and CDR2 from the germline V gene are MNHEY and SMNVEV (reference sequence). The CDR3 covers 14 residues. CDR3 region: CASSLSRGGYGYTF. CDR3 nucleotides: TGTGCCAGCAGTTTATCCAGGGGTGGGTATGGCTACACCTTC.

J is TRBJ2-2 and V is TRBV27; 16 bases are a match to TRBD2. The CDR3 length is 22 residues. Trimming removed 3 bases from V and 4 bases from J; junction bases left unmatched: 17. CDR1 MNHEY and CDR2 SMNVEV come from the germline V gene (reference sequence). The CDR3 sequence: CASSFFWQTGTSGRAVTGELFF. In DNA, the CDR3 is TGTGCCAGCAGTTTTTTTTGGCAAACCGGGACTAGCGGGAGGGCCGTCACCGGGGAGCTGTTTTTT.

The V and J genes are TRBV25-1 and TRBJ2-7; D gene unclear. The CDR3 extends over 13 amino acids. V was clipped by 2 bases and J by 0 bases, with 5 bases between them. Germline V lookup: CDR1 MGHDK, CDR2 SYGVNS. The CDR3 protein is CASSEANSYEQYF. The CDR3 DNA reads TGTGCCAGCAGTGAAGCTAACTCCTACGAGCAGTACTTC.

This clone was counted a few times. The chain carries TRBV29-1 and TRBJ1-1; 8 nucleotides line up with TRBD1. Germline values: CDR1 SQVTM, CDR2 ANQGSEA. CDR3 length: 12 amino acids. V lost 3 bases to trimming and J lost 6 bases; unmatched junction nucleotides: 3. This CDR3 reads CSVEAGGPEAFF. The CDR3 nucleotides read TGCAGCGTTGAGGCAGGGGGCCCTGAAGCTTTCTTT.

This clone was seen only a few times. In nucleotides, the CDR3 is TGTGCCAGCAGCTTATTTACCACCGCCGGGACGGGAGGGAACACCGGGGAGCTGTTTTTT. Protein product: CASSLFTTAGTGGNTGELFF. This sequence joins TRBV7-8 and TRBJ2-2, with TRBD2 identical over 7 bases. The CDR3 length is 20 residues. Trimming at V came to 2 bases and at J to 1 base, leaving 16 bases not matched to a gene. Germline lookup yields CDR1 SGHVS and CDR2 FQNEAQ.

This clone was observed a handful of times. This rearrangement joins TRBV19 to TRBJ2-7; TRBD2 aligns across 9 bases. CDR3 length: 13 residues. CDR1 and CDR2 from the germline V gene are LNHDA and SQIVND (reference sequence). V trimming: 3 bases; J trimming: 3 bases; junction bases outside the gene matches: 0. CDR3 nucleotide sequence: TGTGCCAGTAGTATGACTAGCGGCTACGAGCAGTACTTC. The encoded protein is CASSMTSGYEQYF.

CDR3 nucleotides: TGTGCCAGCAATCCCTCGACTAGCGGGGGCCAAGAGACCCAGTACTTC. Translated, it gives CASNPSTSGGQETQYF. This sequence joins TRBV27 and TRBJ2-5; 12 nucleotides align to TRBD2. Germline V gene lookup returns CDR1 MNHEY and CDR2 SMNVEV (reference sequence). The CDR3 sequence is 16 residues long. Unmatched junction bases numbered 7, after V lost 7 bases and J lost 1 base.

This rearrangement joins TRBV29-1 to TRBJ2-5; D is perhaps TRBD2 (7 bases). CDR3 size: 13 residues. V lost 7 bases and J lost 0, with 12 bases in between. Germline CDR1 reads SQVTM; CDR2 reads ANQGSEA. The CDR3 protein is CSGGGRYQETQYF. CDR3 nucleotides: TGCAGCGGGGGGGGGCGGTACCAAGAGACCCAGTACTTC.